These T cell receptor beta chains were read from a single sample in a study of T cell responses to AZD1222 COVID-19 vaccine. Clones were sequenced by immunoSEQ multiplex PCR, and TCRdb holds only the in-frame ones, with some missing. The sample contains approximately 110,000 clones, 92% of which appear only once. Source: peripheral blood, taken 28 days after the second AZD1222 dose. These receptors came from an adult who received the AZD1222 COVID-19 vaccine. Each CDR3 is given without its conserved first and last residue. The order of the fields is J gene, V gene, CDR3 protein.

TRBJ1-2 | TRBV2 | ASSESGTTRGYGYT
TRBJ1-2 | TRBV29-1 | SGSDRDGYGYT
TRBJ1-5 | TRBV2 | ASRDRGSNQPQH
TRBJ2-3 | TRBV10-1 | ASSESGGKRDTQY
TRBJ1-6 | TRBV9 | ASSPINSPLH
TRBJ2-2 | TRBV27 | ASNQGARTGELF
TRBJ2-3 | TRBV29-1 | SVGGGGLTDTQY
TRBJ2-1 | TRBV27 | ASSSGGRRETPNEQF
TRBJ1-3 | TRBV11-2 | ASSLRPTGGGNTIY
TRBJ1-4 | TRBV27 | ASSLQTGGSEKLF